This entry is about one T cell receptor (beta chain). The antigen is unknown. Systemic immunosuppression or autoimmune disease history was grounds to exclude patients. The entry originates in a study of OX40 agonist ivuxolimab in advanced cancers. Study in general: A male proportion of under 90% was recorded, with mean age roughly 62 years and range roughly 23 to 90. General observations from the study: Both CD4+ and CD8+ T cell populations in blood had undergone clonal expansion by week 6 at 0.1 to 3.0 mg/kg.

The V and J ends lost 8 bases and 0 bases respectively, with 13 bases between them. The CDR3 runs 15 residues. CDR1 MDHEN and CDR2 SYDVKM come from the germline V gene. Profiled with immunoSEQ multiplex PCR; TCRdb holds only in-frame clones, not every one. The data contain around 19,000 clones, approximately 84% of them singletons. Specimen: CD4+ or CD8+ T cells sorted from blood, collected in a trial of the OX40 agonist ivuxolimab. The chain combines TRBV28 with TRBJ1-4, with unresolved D. This TCR came from an adult with an advanced solid tumor such as melanoma, head and neck, liver or kidney cancer. CDR3 loop: CASGGIGTTNEKLFF. DNA of the CDR3: TGTGCCAGCGGAGGGATTGGGACAACTAATGAAAAACTGTTTTTT.